This T cell receptor beta chain is from a study of cytomegalovirus exposure and HLA in healthy donors (dated by TCRdb to the late 2010s). With regard to the full study: According to a later analysis, one platform produced both the approximately 110 validation repertoires and the 666 repertoires of the first cohort. The study combined high-throughput TCR immunosequencing, statistical association of individual TCRs with disease status, and machine learning to predict cytomegalovirus infection status. Along with the roughly 700-subject first cohort, a separate validation cohort of more than 90 different subjects was used. The study was designed to test whether signatures of past pathogen exposure could be identified by cataloging public T cell receptors. The paper's findings and limits, for the study overall: In a later analysis, TCRs clustered in the first cohort were found to also tend to co-occur in the roughly 120 validation repertoires, with roughly 93% of cluster scores above 0. In vitro tests confirmed that a few of the cytomegalovirus-associated TCR beta chains recognize cytomegalovirus antigens. The validation cohort had no HLA typing available for a later analysis, so co-occurrence within that cohort was assessed over all 130 or so repertoires. The authors suggested that the approach could potentially be extended to other disease states and immunological phenotypes. Cytomegalovirus status was reported to be diagnosed by the classifier with high specificity and sensitivity in both the original and validation cohorts. In the study, about 150 TCR beta chains were listed as associated with cytomegalovirus. Across donors, most TCR sequences were observed very rarely, whereas some public TCRs were present in many individuals.

The donors belonged to the validation cohort of under 150 subjects, which was separate from the roughly 670-subject first cohort. To prepare the library, the immunoSEQ multiplex PCR assay was applied. In the authors' own workflow: A statistical classification framework was built to diagnose cytomegalovirus status from the catalog of TCR beta chain sequences. TCRdb mirrors the immuneACCESS table, restricted to in-frame sequences. Some clones are absent from its copies; in checked studies, under half trace to an unresolved V gene, and the reason for the others is unknown. The V and J calls and clone size were taken over from that table, and D and trimming were inferred from the DNA. In all, the sample holds around 60,000 clones, and 90% to 97% of those were seen once. The top ten hold 0.9% to 1.5% of the sample. In the case of this clone: There is no known antigen for this receptor. No base quality values were provided; no much bigger clone lies one nucleotide off.

Taken from cysteine to phenylalanine, the CDR3 has 15 residues. The sequence is cut down to CDR3 DNA, 45 bases in frame from base 1. In the germline V gene (reference sequence), CDR1 corresponds to SGHNT and CDR2 to YYREEE. Ends trimmed: V by 6 bases, J by 7 bases; bases unmatched to a gene: 16. The receptor was isolated from a woman aged 18-29 years in good health and CMV-seronegative. In this chain, TRBV5-4 is recombined with TRBJ2-7, with 7 central nucleotides matching TRBD1. Sequences were obtained from PBMCs. CDR3 region: CASNSGTGDAGEQYF. The nucleotide sequence reads as follows: TGTGCCAGCAACTCGGGAACAGGGGACGCCGGGGAGCAGTACTTC.